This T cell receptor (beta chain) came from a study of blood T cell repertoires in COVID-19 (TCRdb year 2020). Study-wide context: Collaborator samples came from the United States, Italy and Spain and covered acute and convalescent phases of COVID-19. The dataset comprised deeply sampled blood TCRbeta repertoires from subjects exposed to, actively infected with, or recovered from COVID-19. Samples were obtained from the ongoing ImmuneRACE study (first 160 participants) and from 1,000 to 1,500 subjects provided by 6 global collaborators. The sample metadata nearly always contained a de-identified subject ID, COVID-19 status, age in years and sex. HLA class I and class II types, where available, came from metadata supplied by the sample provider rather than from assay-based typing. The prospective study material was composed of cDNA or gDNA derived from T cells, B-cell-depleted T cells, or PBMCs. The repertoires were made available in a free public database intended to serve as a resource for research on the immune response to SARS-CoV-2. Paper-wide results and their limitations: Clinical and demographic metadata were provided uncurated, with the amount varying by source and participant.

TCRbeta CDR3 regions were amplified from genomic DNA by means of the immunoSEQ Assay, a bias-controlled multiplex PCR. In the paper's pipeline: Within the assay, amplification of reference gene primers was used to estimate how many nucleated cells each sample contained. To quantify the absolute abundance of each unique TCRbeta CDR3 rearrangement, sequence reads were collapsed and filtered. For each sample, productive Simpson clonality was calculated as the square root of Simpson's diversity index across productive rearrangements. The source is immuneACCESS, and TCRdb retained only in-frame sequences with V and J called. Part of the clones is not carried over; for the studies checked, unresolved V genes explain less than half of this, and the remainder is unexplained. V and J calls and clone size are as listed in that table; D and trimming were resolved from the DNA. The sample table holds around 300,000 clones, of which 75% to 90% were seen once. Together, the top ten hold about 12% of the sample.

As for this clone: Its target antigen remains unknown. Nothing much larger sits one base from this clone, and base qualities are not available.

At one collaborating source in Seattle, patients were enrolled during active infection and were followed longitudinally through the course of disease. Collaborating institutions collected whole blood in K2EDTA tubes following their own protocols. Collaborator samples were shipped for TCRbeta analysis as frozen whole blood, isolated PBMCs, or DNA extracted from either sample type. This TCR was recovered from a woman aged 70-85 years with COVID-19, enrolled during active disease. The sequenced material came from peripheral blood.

The CDR3 in this case is CASSPRQGAYNEQFF. The DNA sequence is TGTGCCAGCAGCCCTCGACAGGGAGCCTACAATGAGCAGTTCTTC. The chain is encoded by TRBV9 joined to TRBJ2-1; the central 7 bases match TRBD1. The germline V end is reduced by 4 bases and the J end by 2 bases; junction bases left unmatched: 6. The CDR3 covers 15 residues, taking in both the cysteine and the phenylalanine. Only the CDR3 DNA stays, 45 bases, in frame from base 1. Reading the germline V gene gives CDR1 SGDLS and CDR2 YYNGEE.